This T cell receptor (beta chain) emerged from a study of blood T cell repertoires in COVID-19. V was pared by 0 bases and J by 4 bases, with 10 bases between. CDR1 is LGHNA, CDR2 YSLEER, per germline. CDR3 length: 15 residues. Per the original data handling: Amplification with reference gene primers provided the estimates of nucleated cell counts. The table came from immunoSEQ multiplex PCR; TCRdb's copy has only in-frame clones and leaves some out. D and trimming come from the DNA, and the V and J calls and clone size come from that table. The repertoire holds roughly 100,000 clones, with roughly 76% as singletons.

The specimen was peripheral blood. The genes are TRBV4-3 and TRBJ1-3; no clear D gene. This TCR derives from a woman between 65 and 79 years old with acute or convalescent COVID-19. Here the CDR3 reads CASSQDWAAGNTIYF. The CDR3 DNA is TGCGCCAGCAGCCAAGATTGGGCAGCCGGAAACACCATATATTTT.